A selection of T cell receptor beta chains follows, all from one sample in a study of shared clonotypes between healthy human individuals. TCRdb's table, derived via immunoSEQ multiplex PCR, lists solely in-frame clones and lacks some. In the table there are about 2.2 million clones, 80% to 95% of which are singletons. The sample was naive CD8+ T cells from PBMCs. The receptor set was obtained from a young man in good health. Some clones in this sample may be carry-over from other donors' samples. Both conserved end residues are part of each CDR3. D genes are given only for firm matches. Clone size, where shown, is once, few, many, or a class for clones that have expanded.

v_call,clone_size,j_call,d_call,cdr3_aa,cdr3_nt
TRBV27,-,TRBJ2-7,TRBD2,CASSFGGGSYEQYF,TGTGCCAGCAGTTTTGGCGGCGGGAGCTACGAGCAGTACTTC
TRBV29-1,-,TRBJ2-2,TRBD2,CSATRASGDTGELFF,TGCAGCGCTACCCGGGCTAGCGGAGACACCGGGGAGCTGTTTTTT
TRBV9,-,TRBJ2-7,TRBD2,CASSRSGGRTDEQYF,TGTGCCAGCAGCAGGAGCGGGGGCCGGACTGACGAGCAGTACTTC
TRBV19,once,TRBJ2-2,-,CASSIWVRGNTGELFF,TGTGCCAGTAGTATATGGGTCAGGGGGAACACCGGGGAGCTGTTTTTT
TRBV28,-,TRBJ2-2,-,CASSLTTNTGELFF,TGTGCCAGCAGTTTAACAACGAACACCGGGGAGCTGTTTTTT
TRBV7-9,-,TRBJ2-7,-,CASSPRETYEQYF,TGTGCCAGCAGCCCCCGGGAAACCTACGAGCAGTACTTC
TRBV11-2,-,TRBJ1-2,-,CASSSRTGPDLANYGYTF,TGTGCCAGCAGCTCTAGAACAGGTCCCGACCTGGCTAACTATGGCTACACCTTC
TRBV2,-,TRBJ2-1,-,CASSDVLGSSYNEQFF,TGTGCCAGCAGTGACGTACTAGGGAGCTCCTACAATGAGCAGTTCTTC
TRBV25-1,-,TRBJ1-4,-,CASQRGAEGENEKLFF,TGTGCCAGCCAAAGGGGTGCGGAGGGAGAGAATGAAAAACTGTTTTTT
TRBV28,-,TRBJ2-1,-,CASSPTWGIFTDEQFF,TGTGCCAGCAGCCCGACCTGGGGGATTTTTACCGATGAGCAGTTCTTC
TRBV6-6,-,TRBJ2-1,-,CASSYGAGEQFF,TGTGCCAGCAGTTACGGCGCGGGTGAGCAGTTCTTC
TRBV27,-,TRBJ1-4,-,CASSLVSRGWNEKLFF,TGTGCCAGCAGTTTAGTTTCGAGGGGATGGAATGAAAAACTGTTTTTT
TRBV29-1,-,TRBJ2-1,TRBD1,CSVRTGAGEQFF,TGCAGCGTTAGGACAGGGGCCGGTGAGCAGTTCTTC
TRBV9,-,TRBJ2-3,-,CASSVADTDTQYF,TGTGCCAGCAGCGTAGCGGACACAGATACGCAGTATTTT
TRBV19,-,TRBJ2-1,TRBD2,CASRNLIAGRANEQFF,TGTGCCAGCCGAAACTTAATAGCGGGAAGGGCCAATGAGCAGTTCTTC